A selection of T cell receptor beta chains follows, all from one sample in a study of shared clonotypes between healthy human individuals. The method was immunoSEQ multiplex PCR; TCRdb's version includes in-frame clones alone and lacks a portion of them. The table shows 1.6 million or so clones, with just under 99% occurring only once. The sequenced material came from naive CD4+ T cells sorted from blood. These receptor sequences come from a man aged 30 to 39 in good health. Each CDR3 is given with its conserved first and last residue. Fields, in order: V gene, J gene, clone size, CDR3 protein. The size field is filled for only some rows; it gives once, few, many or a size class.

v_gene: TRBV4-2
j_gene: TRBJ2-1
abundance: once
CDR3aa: CASSQDQGNEQFF

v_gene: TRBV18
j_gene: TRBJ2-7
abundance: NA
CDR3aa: CASSHSTGGVYEQYF

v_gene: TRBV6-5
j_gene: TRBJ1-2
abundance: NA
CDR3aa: CASSSTRGAYGYTF

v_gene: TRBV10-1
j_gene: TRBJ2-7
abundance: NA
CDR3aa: CASSEDSENYEQYF

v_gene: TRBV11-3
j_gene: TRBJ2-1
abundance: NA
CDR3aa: CASSSEWGPYNEQFF

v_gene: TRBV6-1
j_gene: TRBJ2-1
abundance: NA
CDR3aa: CASILNGLTYNEQFF

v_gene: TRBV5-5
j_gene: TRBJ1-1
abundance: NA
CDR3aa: CASSLFSLNTEAFF

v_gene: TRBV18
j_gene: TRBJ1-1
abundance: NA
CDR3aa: CASSPLGEYGTEAFF

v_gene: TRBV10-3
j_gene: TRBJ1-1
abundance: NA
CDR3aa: CAISEGRQGGTEAFF

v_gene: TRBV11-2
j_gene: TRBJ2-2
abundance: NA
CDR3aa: CASSLGRGGRGELFF

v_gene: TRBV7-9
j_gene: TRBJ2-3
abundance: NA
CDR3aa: CASSPFNTDTQYF

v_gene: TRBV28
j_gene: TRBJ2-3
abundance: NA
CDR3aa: CASSFRTDTQYF

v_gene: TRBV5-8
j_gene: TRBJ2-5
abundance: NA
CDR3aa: CASSQSTGRPGNF

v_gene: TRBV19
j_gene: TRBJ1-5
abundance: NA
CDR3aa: CASSIQFQPQHF

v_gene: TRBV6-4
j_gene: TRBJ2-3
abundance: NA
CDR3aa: CASSHRQTDTQYF

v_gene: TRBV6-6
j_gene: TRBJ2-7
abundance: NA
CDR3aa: CASWDSNSYEQYF

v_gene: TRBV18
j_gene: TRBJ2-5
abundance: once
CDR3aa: CASSPGSQGPQETQYF

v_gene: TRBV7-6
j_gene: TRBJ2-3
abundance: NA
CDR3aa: CASSLGATSGYTDTQYF